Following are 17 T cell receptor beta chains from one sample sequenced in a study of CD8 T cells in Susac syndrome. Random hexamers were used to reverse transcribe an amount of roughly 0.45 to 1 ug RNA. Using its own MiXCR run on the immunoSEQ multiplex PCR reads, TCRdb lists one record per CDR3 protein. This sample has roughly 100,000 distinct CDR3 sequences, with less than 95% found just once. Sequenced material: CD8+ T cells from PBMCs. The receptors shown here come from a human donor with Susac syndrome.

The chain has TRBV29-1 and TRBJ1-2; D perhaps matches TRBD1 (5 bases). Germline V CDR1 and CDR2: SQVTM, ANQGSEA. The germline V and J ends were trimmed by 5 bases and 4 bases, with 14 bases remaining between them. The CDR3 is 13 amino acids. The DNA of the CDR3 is TGCAGCGTTAATATTGGGGACGGCTATGGCTACACCTTC. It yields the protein CSVNIGDGYGYTF.

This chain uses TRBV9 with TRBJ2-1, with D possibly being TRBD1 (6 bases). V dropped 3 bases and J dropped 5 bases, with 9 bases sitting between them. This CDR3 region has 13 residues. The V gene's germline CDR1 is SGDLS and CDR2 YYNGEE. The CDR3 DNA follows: TGTGCCAGCAGCGCATGGACAGACAATGAGCAGTTCTTC. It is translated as CASSAWTDNEQFF.

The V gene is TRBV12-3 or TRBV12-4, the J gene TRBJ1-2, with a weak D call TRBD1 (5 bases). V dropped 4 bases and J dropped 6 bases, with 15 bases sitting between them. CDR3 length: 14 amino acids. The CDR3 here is CASSSPREIDGYTF. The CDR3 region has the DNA TGTGCCAGCAGTTCCCCCAGGGAGATCGATGGCTACACCTTC.

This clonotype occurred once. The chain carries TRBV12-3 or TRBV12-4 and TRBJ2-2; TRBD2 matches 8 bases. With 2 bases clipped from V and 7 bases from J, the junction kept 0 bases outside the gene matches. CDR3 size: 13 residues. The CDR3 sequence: CASSLSGGGELFF. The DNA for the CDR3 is TGTGCCAGCAGTTTAAGCGGGGGCGGGGAGCTGTTTTTT.

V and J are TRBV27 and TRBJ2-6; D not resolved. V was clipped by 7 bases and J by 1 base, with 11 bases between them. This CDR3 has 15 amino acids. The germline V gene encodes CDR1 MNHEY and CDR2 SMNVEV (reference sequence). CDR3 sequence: CASTSAESGANVLTF. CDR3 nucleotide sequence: TGTGCCAGCACCTCGGCAGAGTCTGGGGCCAACGTCCTGACTTTC.

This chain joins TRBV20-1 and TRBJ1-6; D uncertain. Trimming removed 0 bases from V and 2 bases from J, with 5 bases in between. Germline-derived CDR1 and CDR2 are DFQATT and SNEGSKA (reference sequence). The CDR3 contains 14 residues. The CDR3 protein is CSAREVPYNSPLHF. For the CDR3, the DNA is TGCAGTGCTAGAGAGGTCCCCTATAATTCACCCCTCCACTTT.

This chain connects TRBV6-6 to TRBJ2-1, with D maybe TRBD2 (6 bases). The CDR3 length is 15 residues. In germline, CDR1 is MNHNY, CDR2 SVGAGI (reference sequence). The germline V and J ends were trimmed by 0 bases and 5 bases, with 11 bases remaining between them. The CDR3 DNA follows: TGTGCCAGCAGTTACTCGGGGACTGAGAACAATGAGCAGTTCTTC. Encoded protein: CASSYSGTENNEQFF.

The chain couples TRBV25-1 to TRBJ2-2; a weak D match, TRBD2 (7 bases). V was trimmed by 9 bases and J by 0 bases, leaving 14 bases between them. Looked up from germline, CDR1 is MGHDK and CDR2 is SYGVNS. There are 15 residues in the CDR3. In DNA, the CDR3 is TGTGCCAGTGGGGGGGGCCTCACGAACACCGGGGAGCTGTTTTTT. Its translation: CASGGGLTNTGELFF.

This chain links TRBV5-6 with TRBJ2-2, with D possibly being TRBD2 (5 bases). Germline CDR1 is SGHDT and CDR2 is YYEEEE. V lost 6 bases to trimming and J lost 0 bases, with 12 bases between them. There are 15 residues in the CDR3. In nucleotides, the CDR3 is TGTGCCAGCACCCTGAGCGGAACGAACACCGGGGAGCTGTTTTTT. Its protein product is CASTLSGTNTGELFF.

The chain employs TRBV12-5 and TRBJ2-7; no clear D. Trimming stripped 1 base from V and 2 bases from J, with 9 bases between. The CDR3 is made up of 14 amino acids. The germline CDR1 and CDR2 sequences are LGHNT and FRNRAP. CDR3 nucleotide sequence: TGTGCTAGTGGTTTGGACCAAGAGGCCTACGAGCAGTACTTC. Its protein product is CASGLDQEAYEQYF. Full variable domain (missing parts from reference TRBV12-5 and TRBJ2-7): DARVTQTPRHKVTEMGQEVTMRCQPILGHNTVFWYRQTMMQGLELLAYFRNRAPLDDSGMPKDRFSAEMPDATLATLKIQPSEPRDSAVYFCASGLDQEAYEQYFGPGTRLTVT.

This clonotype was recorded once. As DNA, the CDR3 is TGTGCCAGCAGCCCCGGCGTTGGCGCGGCCAAAAACATTCAGTACTTC. Its protein product is CASSPGVGAAKNIQYF. The rearrangement joins TRBV13 to TRBJ2-4; no definite D call. The V gene lost 5 bases and the J gene lost 1 base, with 15 bases spanning the gap. The CDR3 is 16 residues long. Germline V gives CDR1 PRHDT, CDR2 FYEKMQ (reference sequence).

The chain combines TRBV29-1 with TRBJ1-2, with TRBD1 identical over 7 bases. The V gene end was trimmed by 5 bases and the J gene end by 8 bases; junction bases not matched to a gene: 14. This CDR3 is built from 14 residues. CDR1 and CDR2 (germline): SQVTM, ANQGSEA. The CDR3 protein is CSVTRQGDMGGYTF. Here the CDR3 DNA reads TGCAGCGTTACCAGACAGGGTGATATGGGAGGCTACACCTTC.

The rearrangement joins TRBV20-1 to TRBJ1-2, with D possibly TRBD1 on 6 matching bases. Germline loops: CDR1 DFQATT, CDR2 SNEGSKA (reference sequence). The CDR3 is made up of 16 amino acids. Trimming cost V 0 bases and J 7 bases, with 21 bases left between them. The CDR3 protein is CSARDPDSPEDFGYTF. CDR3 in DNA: TGCAGTGCTAGAGATCCGGACAGCCCTGAGGACTTTGGCTACACCTTC.

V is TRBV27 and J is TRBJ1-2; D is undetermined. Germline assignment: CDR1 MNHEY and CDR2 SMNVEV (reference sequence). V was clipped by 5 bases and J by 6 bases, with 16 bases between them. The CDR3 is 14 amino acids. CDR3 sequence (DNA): TGTGCCAGCAGTCCCTACATTGATATCGATGGCTACACCTTC. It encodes CASSPYIDIDGYTF.

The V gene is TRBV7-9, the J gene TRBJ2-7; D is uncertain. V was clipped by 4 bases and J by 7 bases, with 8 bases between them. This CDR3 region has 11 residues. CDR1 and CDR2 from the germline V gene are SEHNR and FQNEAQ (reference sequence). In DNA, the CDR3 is TGTGCCAGCAGCTCGGCCTGGGAGCAGTACTTC. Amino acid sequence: CASSSAWEQYF.

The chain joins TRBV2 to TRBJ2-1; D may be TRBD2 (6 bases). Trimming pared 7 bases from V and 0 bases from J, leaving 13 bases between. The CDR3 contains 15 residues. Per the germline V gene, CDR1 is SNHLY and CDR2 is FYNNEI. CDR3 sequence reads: CASMEGSSSYNEQFF. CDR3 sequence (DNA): TGTGCCAGCATGGAGGGCTCCAGCTCCTACAATGAGCAGTTCTTC.

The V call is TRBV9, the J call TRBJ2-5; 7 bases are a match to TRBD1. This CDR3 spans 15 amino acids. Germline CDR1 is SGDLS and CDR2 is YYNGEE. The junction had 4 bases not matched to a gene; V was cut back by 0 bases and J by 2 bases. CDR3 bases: TGTGCCAGCAGCGTAGAGGGACAGTCACAAGAGACCCAGTACTTC. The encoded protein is CASSVEGQSQETQYF. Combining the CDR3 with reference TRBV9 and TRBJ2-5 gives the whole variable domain DSGVTQTPKHLITATGQRVTLRCSPRSGDLSVYWYQQSLDQGLQFLIQYYNGEERAKGNILERFSAQQFPDLHSELNLSSLELGDSALYFCASSVEGQSQETQYFGPGTRLLVL.